One and the same sample provided the 9 T cell receptor beta chains below, sequenced in a study of CD8+ T cells in alopecia areata. cDNA serving as the sequencing template came from extracted, reverse transcribed RNA. Produced via immunoSEQ multiplex PCR; TCRdb's table is partial and in-frame only. This sample comprises about 270,000 clones, none seen once only. Combined cutaneous lymph node cells underwent sorting by CD4, CD8alpha, NKG2D, NKG2ACE and additional markers. The sample was CD4+ T cells sorted from a lymph node. The receptors were sampled from a C3H/HeJ mouse with alopecia areata. The mouse strain carries the MHC haplotype H2-k.

Concerning this clone: Gene names and germline match the mouse. The DNA read from the CDR3 is TGTGCCAGCGGTGAGCAGGGGCCCGCAAACACA. Its translation: CASGEQGPANT. The CDR3 reads in full as CASGEQGPANTEVFF. The rearrangement joins TRBV13-2 to TRBJ1-1; TRBD1 is a possible D gene (6 bases). Coverage ceases 4 residues before the CDR3 finishes, and the germline J gene fills in the end. Germline CDR1 is NNHNN and CDR2 is SYGAGS (reference sequence). The CDR3 is 15 residues long. Trimming stripped 2 bases from V and 0 bases from J, with 11 bases between.

This clone was detected a few times. Mouse germline and gene names are used. The CDR3 goes on 4 residues after the read ends, and that part is filled in from the germline J gene. The chain links TRBV14 to TRBJ2-5; TRBD1 matches 7 bases. The CDR3 has 14 amino acids. CDR1 and CDR2 from the germline V gene are SGHDT and FRDEAV. The V and J ends lost 3 bases and 2 bases, in that order; junction bases with no gene match: 3. The CDR3 loop is CASSSDRVQDTQYF. The CDR3 DNA, read in part, is TGTGCCAGCAGTTCCGACAGGGTCCAAGAC.

The sample holds a few counts of this clone. Gene names and germline refer to mouse. The read terminates 3 residues before the CDR3 end, so the remaining end is supplied by the germline J gene. The chain couples TRBV31 to TRBJ1-6; the match to TRBD1 covers 9 bases. TRBJ1-6 is an open reading frame whose function is uncertain. Germline V gene lookup returns CDR1 GKSSPN and CDR2 SITVG. The ends lost 4 bases at V and 5 bases at J; junction bases unmatched: 6. The CDR3 covers 15 residues. CDR3: CAWTLGQGNNSPLYF. CDR3 bases read: TGTGCCTGGACTCTGGGACAGGGAAATAATTCGCCC.

On this clone: The genes and germline here are from mouse. The read ends 4 residues early relative to the CDR3; the germline J gene fills the gap. This rearrangement joins TRBV5 to TRBJ2-5, with TRBD2 matching over 9 bases. J was trimmed by 2 bases and V by 3 bases; bases with no gene match: 6. The CDR3 spans 16 residues. Germline values: CDR1 LGHNA, CDR2 YNLKQL (reference sequence). Incomplete CDR3 DNA: TGTGCCAGCAGCCATCCCGGGACTGGGTCCCAAGAC. Protein product: CASSHPGTGSQD. The CDR3 as a whole reads CASSHPGTGSQDTQYF.

This clone showed up just a few times. The junction and the germline gene differ at one end; a read error may be behind it. Mouse gene names apply. The missing CDR3 end, 4 residues past where the read stops, is filled in from the germline J gene. The chain carries TRBV17 and TRBJ2-7; 8 bases match TRBD2. From germline, CDR1 is MNHDT and CDR2 YYDKIL. This CDR3 contains 15 residues. The sequenced CDR3 bases are TGTACTAGCAGTAGAGATCCTGGGGGGACCTAT. Residues: CTSSRDPGGTY. The CDR3 reads in full as CTSSRDPGGTYEQYF.

Points on this clone: Genes and germline are mouse. With the read ending 4 residues before the CDR3 end, the germline J gene is used to fill in that end. The J gene is TRBJ1-2, the V gene TRBV13-3; 8 bases are shared with TRBD1. CDR3 length: 12 residues. V dropped 8 bases and J dropped 1; count of bases not matched to a gene: 1. Germline lookup yields CDR1 NNHDY and CDR2 SYVADS. The covered CDR3 bases are TGTGCCAGGGACAGGGAAAACTCC. Translating gives CARDRENS. The CDR3 in full is CARDRENSDYTF.

Worth noting for this clone: These gene names are mouse names. The CDR3 region is CASSAPGTGGDTQYF. The sequenced CDR3 bases are TGTGCCAGCAGCGCCCCCGGGACTGGGGGGGAC. The rearrangement joins TRBV13-1 to TRBJ2-5; 12 bases fit TRBD2. From the germline J gene comes the end of the CDR3, since the read stops 4 residues before it. This CDR3 region has 15 residues. CDR1 is NSHNY, CDR2 SYGAGN, per germline.

As for this clone: Each gene name is a mouse one. The read falls 4 residues short of the CDR3 end, and the missing part is taken from the germline J gene. The rearrangement joins TRBV31 to TRBJ2-5; 10 bases are a match to TRBD1. In germline, CDR1 is GKSSPN, CDR2 SITVG. CDR3 length equals 14 residues. The CDR3 loop is CAWSLGTGVDTQYF. CDR3 DNA, as far as it was read: TGTGCCTGGAGTCTAGGGACAGGGGTGGAC.

Points on this clone: Gene and germline names: mouse. The read comes to an end 4 residues before the CDR3 does, leaving the germline J gene to fill in the end. This chain uses TRBV13-3 with TRBJ1-2; D perhaps matches TRBD1 (5 bases). CDR1 and CDR2 (germline): NNHDY, SYVADS. The CDR3 totals 13 residues. Trimming removed 5 bases at V and 3 bases at J, with 11 bases between. The CDR3 DNA, read in part, is TGTGCCAGCAGGTGGGGGAGAGACTCC. Translating gives CASRWGRDS. The CDR3 reads in full as CASRWGRDSDYTF.